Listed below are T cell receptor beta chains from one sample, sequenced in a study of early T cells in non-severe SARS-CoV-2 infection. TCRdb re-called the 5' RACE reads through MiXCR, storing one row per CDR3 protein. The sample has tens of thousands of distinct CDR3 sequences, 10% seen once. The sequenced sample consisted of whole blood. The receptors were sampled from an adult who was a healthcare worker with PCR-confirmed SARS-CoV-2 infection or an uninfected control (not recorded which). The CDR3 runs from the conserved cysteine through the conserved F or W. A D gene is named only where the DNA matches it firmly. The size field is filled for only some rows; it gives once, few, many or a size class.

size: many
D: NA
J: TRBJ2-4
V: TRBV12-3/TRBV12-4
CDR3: CASSQQGNIQYF
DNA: TGTGCCAGTTCCCAGCAGGGGAACATTCAGTACTTC

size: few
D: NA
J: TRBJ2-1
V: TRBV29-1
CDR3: CSANRNNEQFF
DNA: TGCAGCGCTAACCGAAACAATGAGCAGTTCTTC

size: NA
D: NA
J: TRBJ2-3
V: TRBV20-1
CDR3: CSAAEGRTDTQYF
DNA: TGCAGTGCTGCTGAGGGGCGGACAGATACGCAGTATTTT

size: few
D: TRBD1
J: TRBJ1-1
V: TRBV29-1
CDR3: CSAQTGPNTEAFF
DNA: TGCAGCGCCCAGACAGGGCCTAACACTGAAGCTTTCTTT

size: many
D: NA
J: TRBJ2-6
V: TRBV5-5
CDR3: CASSPRFGSGANVLTF
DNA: TGTGCCAGCAGCCCCCGCTTCGGGTCTGGGGCCAACGTCCTGACTTTC

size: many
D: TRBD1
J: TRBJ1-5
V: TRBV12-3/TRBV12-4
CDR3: CASSWDRVNQPQHF
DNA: TGTGCCAGCAGCTGGGACAGGGTCAATCAGCCCCAGCATTTT

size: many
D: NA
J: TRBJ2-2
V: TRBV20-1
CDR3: CSAREKRRATGELFF
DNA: TGCAGTGCTAGAGAAAAAAGGAGGGCCACCGGGGAGCTGTTTTTT

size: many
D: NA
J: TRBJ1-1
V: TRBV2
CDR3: CASSEAGNTEAFF
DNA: TGTGCCAGCAGTGAAGCGGGGAACACTGAAGCTTTCTTT

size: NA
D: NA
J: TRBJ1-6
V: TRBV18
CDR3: CASSPLGEPLHF
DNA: TGTGCCAGCTCACCTCTGGGGGAACCCCTCCACTTT

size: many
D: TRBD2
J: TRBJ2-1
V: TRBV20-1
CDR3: CSASVPSGSYEQFF
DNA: TGCAGTGCTAGTGTGCCTAGCGGGAGCTATGAGCAGTTCTTC

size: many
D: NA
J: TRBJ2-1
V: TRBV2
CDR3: CASRTDAGSRNEQFF
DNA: TGTGCCAGCAGGACTGATGCCGGATCACGCAATGAGCAGTTCTTC

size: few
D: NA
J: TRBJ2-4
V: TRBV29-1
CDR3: CSVEINPKNIQYF
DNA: TGCAGCGTAGAGATTAATCCCAAAAACATTCAGTACTTC

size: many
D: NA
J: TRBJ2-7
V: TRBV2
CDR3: CASSARYEQYF
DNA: TGTGCCAGCAGTGCACGATACGAGCAGTACTTC

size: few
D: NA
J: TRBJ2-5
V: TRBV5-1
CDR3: CASSSLSQETQYF
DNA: TGCGCCAGCAGCTCCCTTTCCCAAGAGACCCAGTACTTC

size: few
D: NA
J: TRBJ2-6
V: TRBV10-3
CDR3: CAISGDGSSGANVLTF
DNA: TGTGCCATCAGTGGGGACGGCAGCTCTGGGGCCAACGTCCTGACTTTC

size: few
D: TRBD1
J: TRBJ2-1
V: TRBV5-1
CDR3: CASSSRVGGQGDNEQFF
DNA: TGCGCCAGCAGCTCGCGGGTAGGTGGACAGGGCGACAATGAGCAGTTCTTC

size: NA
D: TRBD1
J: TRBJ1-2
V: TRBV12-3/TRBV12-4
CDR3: CASRDTRGSYGYTF
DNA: TGTGCCAGCAGAGATACCAGGGGGAGCTATGGCTACACCTTC

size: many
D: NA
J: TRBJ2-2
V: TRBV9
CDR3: CASSVRTDTGELFF
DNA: TGTGCCAGCAGCGTCAGGACAGACACCGGGGAGCTGTTTTTT

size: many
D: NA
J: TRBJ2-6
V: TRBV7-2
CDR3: CASSLVWAGHHSGANVLTF
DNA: TGTGCCAGCAGCTTAGTCTGGGCGGGACACCACTCTGGGGCCAACGTCCTGACTTTC

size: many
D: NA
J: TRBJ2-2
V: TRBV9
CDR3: CASSVEGGELFF
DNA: TGTGCCAGCAGCGTAGAGGGCGGGGAGCTGTTTTTT

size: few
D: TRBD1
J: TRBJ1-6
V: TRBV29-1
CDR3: CSATTGGGNSPLHF
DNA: TGCAGCGCCACTACAGGGGGCGGTAATTCACCCCTCCACTTT

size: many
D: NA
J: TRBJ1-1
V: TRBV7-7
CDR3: CASSLTRYTEAFF
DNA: TGTGCCAGCAGCCTTACAAGATACACTGAAGCTTTCTTT

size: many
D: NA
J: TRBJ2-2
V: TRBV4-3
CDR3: CASSQDRGLNTGELFF
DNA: TGCGCCAGCAGCCAAGATCGCGGACTGAACACCGGGGAGCTGTTTTTT

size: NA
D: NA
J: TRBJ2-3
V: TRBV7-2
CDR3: CASSSQTGADTQYF
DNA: TGTGCCAGCAGCTCGCAAACAGGAGCAGATACGCAGTATTTT

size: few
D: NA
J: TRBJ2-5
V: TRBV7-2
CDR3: CASSLGGVVAQYF
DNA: TGTGCCAGCAGCTTAGGGGGCGTTGTGGCCCAGTACTTC

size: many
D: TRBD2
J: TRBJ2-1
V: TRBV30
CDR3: CAWSVLAGGPNEQFF
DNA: TGTGCCTGGAGTGTACTAGCGGGGGGGCCCAATGAGCAGTTCTTC

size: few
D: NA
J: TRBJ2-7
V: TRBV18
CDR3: CASSPTERTGQYF
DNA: TGTGCCAGCTCACCGACGGAACGAACGGGGCAGTACTTC

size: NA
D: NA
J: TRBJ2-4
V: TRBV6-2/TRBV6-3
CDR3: CAIAPLAKNIQYF
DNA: TGTGCCATCGCTCCCCTAGCCAAAAACATTCAGTACTTC

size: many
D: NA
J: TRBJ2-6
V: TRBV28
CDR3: CASRRSGHSGANVLTF
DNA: TGTGCCAGCAGACGATCAGGACACTCTGGGGCCAACGTCCTGACTTTC

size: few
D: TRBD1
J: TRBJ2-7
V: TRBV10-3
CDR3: CAIRGTGNYEQYF
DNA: TGTGCCATCAGAGGGACAGGGAACTACGAGCAGTACTTC

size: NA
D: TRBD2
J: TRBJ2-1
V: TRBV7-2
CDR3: CASSLKSGGAGEQFF
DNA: TGTGCCAGCAGCTTAAAAAGCGGGGGGGCCGGTGAGCAGTTCTTC

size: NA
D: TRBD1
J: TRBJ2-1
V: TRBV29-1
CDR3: CSVIPDRVIVSNEQFF
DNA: TGCAGCGTCATCCCGGACAGGGTGATCGTGTCCAATGAGCAGTTCTTC

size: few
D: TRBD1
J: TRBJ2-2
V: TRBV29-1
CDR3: CSGVGTGGSNTGELFF
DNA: TGCAGCGGTGTAGGGACAGGGGGCTCGAACACCGGGGAGCTGTTTTTT

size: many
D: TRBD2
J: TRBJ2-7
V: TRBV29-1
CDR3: CSVWTSGAGEQYF
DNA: TGCAGCGTTTGGACTAGCGGAGCGGGGGAGCAGTACTTC

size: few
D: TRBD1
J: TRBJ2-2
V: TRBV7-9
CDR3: CASSFGDRPGELFF
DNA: TGTGCCAGCAGCTTCGGGGACAGGCCCGGGGAGCTGTTTTTT

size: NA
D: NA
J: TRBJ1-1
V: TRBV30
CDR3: CAWSAQGRQTGEAFF
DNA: TGTGCCTGGAGCGCTCAGGGACGCCAAACAGGTGAAGCTTTCTTT

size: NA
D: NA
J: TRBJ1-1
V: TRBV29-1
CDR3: CSGRQVSVNANTEAFF
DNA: TGCAGCGGCCGACAGGTGTCGGTAAATGCAAACACTGAAGCTTTCTTT

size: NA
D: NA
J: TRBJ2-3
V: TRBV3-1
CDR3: CASSQFGQPGDTQYF
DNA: TGTGCCAGCAGCCAATTTGGGCAGCCAGGGGATACGCAGTATTTT

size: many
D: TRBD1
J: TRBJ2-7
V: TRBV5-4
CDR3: CASSLGRGNYEQYF
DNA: TGTGCCAGCAGCTTGGGCAGGGGGAACTACGAGCAGTACTTC